This T cell receptor beta chain was recorded in a study of blood T cell repertoires in COVID-19. On the study more broadly: COVID-19 samples collected from the United States, Italy and Spain covered acute and convalescent phases. T cells, B-cell-depleted T cells, or PBMCs provided the cDNA or gDNA that served as material.

Authors' methods: Estimated nucleated cell counts came from reference gene primer amplification. TCRdb keeps only in-frame clones here, not all; method: immunoSEQ multiplex PCR. V, J and clone size were drawn from that table, and D and trimming were deduced from the DNA. This sample has 100,000 to 150,000 clones, with 75% to 90% found just once. Seattle participants joined during active infection and were tracked over time. This clone was seen once. V was pared by 3 bases and J by 2 bases, with 2 bases of the junction left unmatched. CDR1 is SGHRS and CDR2 is YFSETQ in the germline V gene. This CDR3 spans 14 amino acids.

This clonotype was obtained from an elderly woman with COVID-19, enrolled during active disease. The gene calls are TRBV5-1 and TRBJ2-3, with 8 nucleotides matching TRBD1. The material sequenced was peripheral blood. CDR3 sequence: CASSSGQDTDTQYF. DNA for the CDR3: TGCGCCAGCAGCTCGGGACAGGACACAGATACGCAGTATTTT.